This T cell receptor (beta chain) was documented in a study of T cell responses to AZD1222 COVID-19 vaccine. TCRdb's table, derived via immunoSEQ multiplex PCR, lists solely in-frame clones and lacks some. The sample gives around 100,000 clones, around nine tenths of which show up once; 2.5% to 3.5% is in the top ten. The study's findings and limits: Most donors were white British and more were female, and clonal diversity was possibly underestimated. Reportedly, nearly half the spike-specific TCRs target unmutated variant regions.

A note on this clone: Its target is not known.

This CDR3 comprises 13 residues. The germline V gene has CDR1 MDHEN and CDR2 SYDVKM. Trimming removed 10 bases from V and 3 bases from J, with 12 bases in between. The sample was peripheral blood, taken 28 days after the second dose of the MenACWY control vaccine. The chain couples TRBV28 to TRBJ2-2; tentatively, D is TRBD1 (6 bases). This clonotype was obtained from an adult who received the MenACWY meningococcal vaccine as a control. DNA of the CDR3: TGTGCCACCGTGACAGGAGACACCGGGGAGCTGTTTTTT. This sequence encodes CATVTGDTGELFF.